This TCR beta chain was identified in a study of CD8+CD57+ T cells in acquired aplastic anemia. The use of genomic DNA as template underpinned the TCR beta VDJ and CDR3 profiling. TCRdb processed the reads anew with MiXCR; each CDR3 protein has one entry. The sample carries roughly 240,000 distinct CDR3 sequences, approximately 45% recorded once. CDR1 is LGHNA, CDR2 YSLEER, per germline. Trimming left V 1 base short and J 4 bases short, with 10 bases between. The CDR3 consists of 14 residues. This clonotype was detected ten times or more. Patients chosen for sequencing had CD8+CD57+ cells that had expanded, as shown by flow cytometry.

This chain connects TRBV4-3 to TRBJ1-2; the D is unclear. Material: sorted CD4+, CD8+, or CD8+CD57+ T cells (not recorded which) from PBMCs. The TCR was taken from a human donor with aplastic anemia. The CDR3 region is CASSQAPSSYGYTF. The CDR3 nucleotides are TGCGCCAGCAGCCAAGCGCCGAGTAGCTATGGCTACACCTTC.